The 4 T cell receptor beta chains below come from one sample, sequenced in a study of T cell responses to AZD1222 COVID-19 vaccine. TCRdb keeps only in-frame clones here, not all; method: immunoSEQ multiplex PCR. This table has 100,000 or so clones, approximately 87% appearing once. This sample comprised peripheral blood, obtained on day 0 of AZD1222 vaccination. The receptors were sampled from an adult in good health.

V usage is TRBV6-2 or TRBV6-3 and J usage is TRBJ1-4; D gene uncertain. Germline loops: CDR1 MNHEY, CDR2 SVGEGT. This CDR3 contains 15 residues. Trimming cost V 0 bases and J 3 bases, with 8 bases left between them. CDR3 nucleotides: TGTGCCAGCAGTTACTCGACGGGAGCTAATGAAAAACTGTTTTTT. It translates to CASSYSTGANEKLFF.

The V gene is TRBV24-1, the J gene TRBJ1-5; D is unclear. CDR1 is KGHDR and CDR2 is SFDVKD in the germline V gene. This CDR3 contains 15 residues. Trimming shortened V by 4 bases and J by 4 bases, and 13 bases separated the two germline ends. The CDR3 loop reads CATSDRTRPNQPQHF. The CDR3 DNA is TGTGCCACCAGTGACCGGACCCGCCCTAATCAGCCCCAGCATTTT.

This sequence joins TRBV19 and TRBJ1-5, with D hard to call. The V and J ends lost 3 bases and 1 base respectively, with 10 bases between them. Germline lookup yields CDR1 LNHDA and CDR2 SQIVND (reference sequence). The CDR3 is 15 residues long. This chain's CDR3 is CASSMSWHSNQPQHF. The CDR3 DNA follows: TGTGCCAGTAGTATGTCTTGGCACAGCAATCAGCCCCAGCATTTT.

In this sample, this clone turned up a few times. The chain has TRBV6-4 and TRBJ2-2; D is perhaps TRBD1 or TRBD2 (6 bases each). The CDR3 covers 14 residues. The V gene lost 6 bases and the J gene lost 5 bases, with 13 bases spanning the gap. The germline V gene encodes CDR1 MRHNA and CDR2 SNTAGT. The CDR3 sequence: CASSLDSGTGELFF. CDR3 coding DNA: TGTGCCAGCAGCTTGGACAGCGGGACCGGGGAGCTGTTTTTT.